These T cell receptor beta chains were read from a single sample in a study of cytomegalovirus exposure and HLA in healthy donors. Profiling relied on immunoSEQ multiplex PCR, and the TCRdb table lists in-frame clones only, not all of them. The top ten hold roughly 6.5% of the sample, which has 150,000 to 200,000 clones, roughly 82% seen once. Specimen: PBMCs. The origin of the receptors is a man between 18 and 29 years old in good health and CMV-seropositive. CDR3s include the opening cysteine and the closing phenylalanine or tryptophan.

V gene	J gene	CDR3 protein
TRBV27	TRBJ1-5	CASSFGQLDQPQHF
TRBV27	TRBJ2-7	CASSSGLASTYEQYF
TRBV28	TRBJ2-3	CASSGGTDTQYF
TRBV5-4	TRBJ2-1	CASSLATGGGNEQFF
TRBV10-3	TRBJ2-7	CAIRPGDSYEQYF
TRBV30	TRBJ1-4	CAWSVESRGEKLFF
TRBV28	TRBJ1-3	CASSPGTPSGNTIYF
TRBV27	TRBJ2-3	CASRTGGGRSQYF
TRBV19	TRBJ1-2	CASSRGQDKVGYTF
TRBV28	TRBJ1-5	CASSLEGRGNQPQHF
TRBV30	TRBJ1-1	CAWRDPNRGSSTEAFF
TRBV5-5	TRBJ2-7	CASSFHISTSGFSYEQYF
TRBV28	TRBJ2-5	CASSFRLAVQQETQYF
TRBV5-8	TRBJ2-3	CASSLLAGGTDTQYF
TRBV11-2	TRBJ1-1	CASSFLADTEAFF
TRBV20-1	TRBJ1-4	CSGSGNEKLFF
TRBV7-2	TRBJ1-1	CASSLGTAEAFF
TRBV9	TRBJ1-1	CASSVAGPGYEAFF
TRBV29-1	TRBJ1-1	CSVGREGWADTEAFF
TRBV29-1	TRBJ1-2	CSVETGSWYGYTF
TRBV7-3	TRBJ2-7	CASSLIAGEVDEQYF
TRBV5-4	TRBJ2-7	CASSLPGTGAYEQYF
TRBV21-1	TRBJ2-1	CASSTQLGQYNEQFF
TRBV19	TRBJ2-6	CASSIDRGQGIDSGANVLTF
TRBV29-1	TRBJ1-5	CSVGQFRDQPQHF
TRBV5-1	TRBJ1-5	CARRTGEGNQPQHF
TRBV29-1	TRBJ2-3	CSVEARFDTQYF
TRBV4-3	TRBJ2-7	CASSRGQGYEQYF
TRBV11-1	TRBJ2-5	CASSLGGLVGTERQETQYF
TRBV19	TRBJ2-7	CASSRSTGVYEQYF
TRBV28	TRBJ1-4	CASSQAGTAYFF
TRBV5-1	TRBJ1-1	CASSLTGGSRTEAFF
TRBV5-6	TRBJ2-5	CASSSRLAASGRVKGTQYF
TRBV7-9	TRBJ2-7	CASSYDGREGDEQYF
TRBV6-4	TRBJ1-2	CASVPRNGYTF
TRBV30	TRBJ1-4	CAWSLKGTGGLEKLFF
TRBV28	TRBJ1-5	CASSFIFTPTGGSRGPQHF
TRBV7-9	TRBJ1-2	CASSFPGAHGYTF
TRBV6-4	TRBJ2-1	CASSDSRTSPNNEQFF
TRBV28	TRBJ1-2	CASSLSQNYGYTF
TRBV23-1	TRBJ1-2	CASSQCRKAGGGYTF
TRBV11-2	TRBJ1-1	CASSLDLNTEAFF
TRBV18	TRBJ2-3	CASSPAAGGTDTQYF
TRBV4-3	TRBJ1-5	CASSQLRSNQPQHF
TRBV20-1	TRBJ2-5	CSARGEETQYF
TRBV2	TRBJ2-5	CASSRDRTQETQYF
TRBV10-3	TRBJ2-1	CAISTVHEQFF